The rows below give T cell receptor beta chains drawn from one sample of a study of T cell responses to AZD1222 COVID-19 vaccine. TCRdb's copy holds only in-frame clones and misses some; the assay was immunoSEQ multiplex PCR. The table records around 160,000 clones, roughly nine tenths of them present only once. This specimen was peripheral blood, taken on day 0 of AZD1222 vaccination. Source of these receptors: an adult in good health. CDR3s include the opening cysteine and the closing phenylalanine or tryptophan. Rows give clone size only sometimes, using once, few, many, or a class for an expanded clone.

CARSRDRARSGANVLTF	TRBJ2-6	17	TRBV30	NA
CASSVESGTLPYEQYF	TRBJ2-7	16	TRBV9	NA
CASSLRGTGGGRYGYTF	TRBJ1-2	17	TRBV27	NA
CASKYGVSNYGYTF	TRBJ1-2	14	TRBV2	NA
CASSLGLAESYEQYF	TRBJ2-7	15	TRBV11-2	NA
CASSRSQSSNEQYF	TRBJ2-7	14	TRBV13	NA
CAISVNAGNTIYF	TRBJ1-3	13	TRBV10-3	once
CASRSEYLYGYTF	TRBJ1-2	13	TRBV19	NA
CASSSVSLAYEQYF	TRBJ2-7	14	TRBV5-1	NA
CASSRTSGGTGELFF	TRBJ2-2	15	TRBV5-1	NA
CASSSVRGVRGSPLHF	TRBJ1-6	16	TRBV5-6	NA
CASSLPGTSGSNEQFF	TRBJ2-1	16	TRBV5-4	NA
CASSGTSGTYEQYF	TRBJ2-7	14	TRBV7-2	NA
CASSPPRWTQETQYF	TRBJ2-5	15	TRBV28	NA
CASRTLPATNYGYTF	TRBJ1-2	15	TRBV7-2	NA
CASSAEGRENGYTF	TRBJ1-2	14	TRBV2	NA
CASSQFSPNSPLHF	TRBJ1-6	14	TRBV4-1	NA
CSVGLAGDLKSGELFF	TRBJ2-2	16	TRBV29-1	few
CASSLGGPDTQYF	TRBJ2-3	13	TRBV7-2	NA
CASSLVLASGTQYF	TRBJ2-3	14	TRBV11-2	once
CASSSPQEGYGYTF	TRBJ1-2	14	TRBV27	NA
CASSPRSGLGISGNTIYF	TRBJ1-3	18	TRBV18	NA
CASSQEVRDRFQPQHF	TRBJ1-5	16	TRBV4-3	once
CAWSRAGTGNYGYTF	TRBJ1-2	15	TRBV30	NA
CASSLTIQGRSGNTIYF	TRBJ1-3	17	TRBV7-8	once
CASSEGLFNEQFF	TRBJ2-1	13	TRBV6-1	NA
CASRGDRNEKLFF	TRBJ1-4	13	TRBV18	NA
CAWSPNPNQPQHF	TRBJ1-5	13	TRBV30	NA
CASSPGRGRNEKLFF	TRBJ1-4	15	TRBV18	NA
CASTPFRTEELFF	TRBJ2-2	13	TRBV28	NA
CASRGYNSYEQYF	TRBJ2-7	13	TRBV7-9	NA
CASSQNPGDYGYTF	TRBJ1-2	14	TRBV4-3	NA
CASSLGSQATNEKLFF	TRBJ1-4	16	TRBV7-2	NA
CASRPGLAVNTQYF	TRBJ2-3	14	TRBV4-1	NA
CASRDRGSAEPQHF	TRBJ1-5	14	TRBV19	NA
CASTSPGYEGNTEAFF	TRBJ1-1	16	TRBV11-2	NA
CASSLALQTPNYGYTF	TRBJ1-2	16	TRBV5-8	NA
CSVDYRGNSPLHF	TRBJ1-6	13	TRBV29-1	NA
CASSEEQGRGSPLHF	TRBJ1-6	15	TRBV6-1	NA
CASSLPPGDGADTQYF	TRBJ2-3	16	TRBV28	few
CAISRSAGVDEQYF	TRBJ2-7	14	TRBV10-3	NA
CASSSFGGAPYGYTF	TRBJ1-2	15	TRBV4-3	NA
CASSLGVATPYGYTF	TRBJ1-2	15	TRBV5-4	NA
CASSYSDSNTEAFF	TRBJ1-1	14	TRBV6-5	once
CASSPGTEAFF	TRBJ1-1	11	TRBV7-8	NA
CASSQHSGTSGSYF	TRBJ2-7	14	TRBV4-2	NA
CASSLRLGRTEAFF	TRBJ1-1	14	TRBV6-5	NA
CASRGFTRFGGEQYF	TRBJ2-7	15	TRBV2	NA
CASSQGDRELGELFF	TRBJ2-2	15	TRBV4-3	NA
CASSTWDGLDQPQHF	TRBJ1-5	15	TRBV5-8	NA
CASSEGPGTSRDIQYF	TRBJ2-4	16	TRBV25-1	NA
CATSDGGRVGQETQYF	TRBJ2-5	16	TRBV24-1	NA
CASSRDRDTNTIYF	TRBJ1-3	14	TRBV18	NA
CASSLAAVYGYTF	TRBJ1-2	13	TRBV28	NA
CASSLTAGYF	TRBJ2-3	10	TRBV5-6	NA